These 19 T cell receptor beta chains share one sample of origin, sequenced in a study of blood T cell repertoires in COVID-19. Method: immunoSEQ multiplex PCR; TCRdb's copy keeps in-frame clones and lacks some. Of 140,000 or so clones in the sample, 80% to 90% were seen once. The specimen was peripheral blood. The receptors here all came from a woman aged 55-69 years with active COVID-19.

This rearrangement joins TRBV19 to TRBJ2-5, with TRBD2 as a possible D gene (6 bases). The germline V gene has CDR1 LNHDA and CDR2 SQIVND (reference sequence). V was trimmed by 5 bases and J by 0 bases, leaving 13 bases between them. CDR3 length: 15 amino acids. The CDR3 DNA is TGTGCCAGTAGTTCCGGCGGAGGGTACCAAGAGACCCAGTACTTC. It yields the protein CASSSGGGYQETQYF.

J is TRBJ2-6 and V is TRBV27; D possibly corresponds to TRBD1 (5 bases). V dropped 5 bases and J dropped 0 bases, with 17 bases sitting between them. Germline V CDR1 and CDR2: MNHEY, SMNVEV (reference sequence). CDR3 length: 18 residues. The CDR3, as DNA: TGTGCCAGCAGTCCCGTGGACATACTCCGCTCTGGGGCCAACGTCCTGACTTTC. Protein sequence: CASSPVDILRSGANVLTF.

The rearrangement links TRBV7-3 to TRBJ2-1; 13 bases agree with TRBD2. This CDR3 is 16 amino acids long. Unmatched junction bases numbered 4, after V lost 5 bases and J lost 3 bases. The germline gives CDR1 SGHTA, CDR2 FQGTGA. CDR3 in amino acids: CASSAGTSGDYNEQFF. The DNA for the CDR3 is TGTGCCAGCAGCGCAGGGACTAGCGGGGACTACAATGAGCAGTTCTTC.

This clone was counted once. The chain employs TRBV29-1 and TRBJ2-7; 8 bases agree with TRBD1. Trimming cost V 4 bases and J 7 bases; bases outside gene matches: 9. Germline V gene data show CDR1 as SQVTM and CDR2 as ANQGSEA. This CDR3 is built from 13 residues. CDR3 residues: CSVAWQGAREQYF. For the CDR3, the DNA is TGCAGCGTTGCCTGGCAGGGGGCGCGTGAGCAGTACTTC.

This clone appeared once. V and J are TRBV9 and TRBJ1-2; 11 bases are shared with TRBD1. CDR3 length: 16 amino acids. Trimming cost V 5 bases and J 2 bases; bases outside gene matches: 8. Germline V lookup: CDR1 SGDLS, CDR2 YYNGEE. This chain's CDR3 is CASSPWGTGGNYGYTF. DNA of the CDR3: TGTGCCAGCAGTCCGTGGGGGACAGGGGGGAACTATGGCTACACCTTC.

The CDR3 bases are TGTGCCAGCAGTTGGTCCAGAAGTTCAACTAACTATGGCTACACCTTC. Residues: CASSWSRSSTNYGYTF. The J gene is TRBJ1-2, the V gene TRBV27, with unresolved D. V lost 4 bases to trimming and J lost 0 bases, with 15 bases between them. The CDR3 loop spans 16 amino acids. CDR1 is MNHEY, CDR2 SMNVEV, per germline (reference sequence).

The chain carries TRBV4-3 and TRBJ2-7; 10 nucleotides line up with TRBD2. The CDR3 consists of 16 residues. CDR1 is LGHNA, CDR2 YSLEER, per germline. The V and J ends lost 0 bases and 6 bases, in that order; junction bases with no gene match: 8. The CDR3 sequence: CASSQEVTGLAFEQYF. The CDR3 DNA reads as TGCGCCAGCAGCCAAGAAGTCACGGGACTAGCGTTCGAGCAGTACTTC.

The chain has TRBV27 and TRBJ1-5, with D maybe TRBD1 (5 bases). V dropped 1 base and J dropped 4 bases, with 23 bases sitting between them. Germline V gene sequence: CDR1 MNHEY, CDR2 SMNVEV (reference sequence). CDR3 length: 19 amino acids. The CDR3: CASSLFGVGGEQVNQPQHF. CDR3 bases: TGTGCCAGCAGTTTATTCGGGGTGGGAGGAGAACAGGTTAATCAGCCCCAGCATTTT.

The CDR3 is CASGVAGGFEQFF. Here the CDR3 DNA reads TGTGCCAGCGGGGTAGCGGGAGGATTTGAGCAGTTCTTC. V and J are TRBV28 and TRBJ2-1, with 10 positions matching TRBD2. The CDR3 covers 13 residues. J was trimmed by 9 bases and V by 8 bases; bases with no gene match: 7. The germline V gene has CDR1 MDHEN and CDR2 SYDVKM.

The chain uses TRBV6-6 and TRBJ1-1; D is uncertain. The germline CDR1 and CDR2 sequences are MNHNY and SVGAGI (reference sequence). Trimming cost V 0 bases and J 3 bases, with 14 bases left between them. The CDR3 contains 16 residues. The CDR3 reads CASSYSNSGGHTEAFF. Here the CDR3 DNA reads TGTGCCAGCAGTTACTCGAATTCCGGCGGGCACACTGAAGCTTTCTTT.

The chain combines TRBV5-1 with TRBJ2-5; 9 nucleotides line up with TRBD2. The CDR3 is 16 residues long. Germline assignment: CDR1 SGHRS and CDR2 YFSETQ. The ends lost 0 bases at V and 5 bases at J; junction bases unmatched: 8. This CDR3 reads CASSLVVAGEGETQYF. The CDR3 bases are TGCGCCAGCAGCTTGGTGGTAGCGGGAGAAGGGGAGACCCAGTACTTC. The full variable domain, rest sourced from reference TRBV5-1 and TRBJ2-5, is KAGVTQTPRYLIKTRGQQVTLSCSPISGHRSVSWYQQTPGQGLQFLFEYFSETQRNKGNFPGRFSGRQFSNSRSEMNVSTLELGDSALYLCASSLVVAGEGETQYFGPGTRLLVL.

CDR3 DNA sequence: TGTGCCAGCAGCGACTCCACGTTATCAACCTACGAGCAGTACTTC. It encodes CASSDSTLSTYEQYF. This chain connects TRBV7-9 to TRBJ2-7, with D uncertain. V was clipped by 5 bases and J by 2 bases, with 16 bases between them. CDR1 and CDR2 from the germline V gene are SEHNR and FQNEAQ (reference sequence). The CDR3 contains 15 residues.

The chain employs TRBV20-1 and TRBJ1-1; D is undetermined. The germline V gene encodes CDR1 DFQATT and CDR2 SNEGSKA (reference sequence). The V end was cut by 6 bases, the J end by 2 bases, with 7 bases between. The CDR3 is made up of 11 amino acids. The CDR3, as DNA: TGCAGTGCCTCCACAAACACTGAAGCTTTCTTT. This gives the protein CSASTNTEAFF.

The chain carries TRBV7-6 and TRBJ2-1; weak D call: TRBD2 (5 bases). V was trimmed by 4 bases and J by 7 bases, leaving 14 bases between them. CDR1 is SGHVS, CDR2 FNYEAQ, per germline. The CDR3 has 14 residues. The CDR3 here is CASSSGLLGNEQFF. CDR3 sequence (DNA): TGTGCCAGCAGCTCCGGACTCTTGGGTAATGAGCAGTTCTTC.

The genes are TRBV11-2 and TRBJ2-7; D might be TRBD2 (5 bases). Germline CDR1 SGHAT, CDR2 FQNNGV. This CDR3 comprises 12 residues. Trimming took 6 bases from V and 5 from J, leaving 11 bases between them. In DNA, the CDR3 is TGTGCCAGCAGTAAGACGGGGAACGAGCAGTACTTC. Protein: CASSKTGNEQYF.

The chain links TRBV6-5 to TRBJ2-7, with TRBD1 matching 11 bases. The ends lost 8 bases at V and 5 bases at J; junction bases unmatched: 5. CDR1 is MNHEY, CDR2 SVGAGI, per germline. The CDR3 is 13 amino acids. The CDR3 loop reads CASGQGALDEQYF. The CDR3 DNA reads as TGTGCCAGCGGACAGGGGGCGTTAGACGAGCAGTACTTC.

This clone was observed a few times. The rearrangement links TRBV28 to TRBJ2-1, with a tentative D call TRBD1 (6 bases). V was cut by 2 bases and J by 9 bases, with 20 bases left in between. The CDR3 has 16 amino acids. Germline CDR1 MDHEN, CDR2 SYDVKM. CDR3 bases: TGTGCCAGCAGTTTAAGCCCCTCAGCCAGGGGTAGTGAGCAGTTCTTC. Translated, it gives CASSLSPSARGSEQFF. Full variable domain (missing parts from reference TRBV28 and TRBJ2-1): DVKVTQSSRYLVKRTGEKVFLECVQDMDHENMFWYRQDPGLGLRLIYFSYDVKMKEKGDIPEGYSVSREKKERFSLILESASTNQTSMYLCASSLSPSARGSEQFFGPGTRLTVL.

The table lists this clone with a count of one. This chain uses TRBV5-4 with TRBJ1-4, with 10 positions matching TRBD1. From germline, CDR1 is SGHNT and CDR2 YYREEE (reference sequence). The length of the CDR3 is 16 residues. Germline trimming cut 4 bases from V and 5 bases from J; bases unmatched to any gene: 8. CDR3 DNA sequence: TGTGCCAGCAGCAGATCATCGACAGGGGGCAATGAAAAACTGTTTTTT. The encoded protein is CASSRSSTGGNEKLFF.

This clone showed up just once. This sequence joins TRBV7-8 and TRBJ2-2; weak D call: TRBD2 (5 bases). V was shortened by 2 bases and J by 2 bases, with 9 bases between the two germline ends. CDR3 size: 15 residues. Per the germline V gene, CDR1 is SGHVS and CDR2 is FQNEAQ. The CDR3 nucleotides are TGTGCCAGCAGCTTACCGACTACCAACACCGGGGAGCTGTTTTTT. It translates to CASSLPTTNTGELFF.